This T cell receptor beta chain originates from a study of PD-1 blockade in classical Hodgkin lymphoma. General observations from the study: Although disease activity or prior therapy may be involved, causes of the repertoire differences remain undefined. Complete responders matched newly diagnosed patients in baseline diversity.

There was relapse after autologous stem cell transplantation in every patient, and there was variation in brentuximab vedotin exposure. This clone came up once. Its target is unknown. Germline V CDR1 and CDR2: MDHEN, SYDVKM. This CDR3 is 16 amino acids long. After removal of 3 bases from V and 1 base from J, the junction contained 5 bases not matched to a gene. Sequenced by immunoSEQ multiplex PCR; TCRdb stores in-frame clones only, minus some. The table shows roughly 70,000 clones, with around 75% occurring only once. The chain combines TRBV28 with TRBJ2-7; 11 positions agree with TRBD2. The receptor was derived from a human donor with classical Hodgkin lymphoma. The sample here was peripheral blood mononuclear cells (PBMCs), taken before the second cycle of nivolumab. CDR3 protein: CASSFTSGGISYEQYF. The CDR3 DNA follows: TGTGCCAGCAGTTTTACTAGCGGGGGAATTTCCTACGAGCAGTACTTC.